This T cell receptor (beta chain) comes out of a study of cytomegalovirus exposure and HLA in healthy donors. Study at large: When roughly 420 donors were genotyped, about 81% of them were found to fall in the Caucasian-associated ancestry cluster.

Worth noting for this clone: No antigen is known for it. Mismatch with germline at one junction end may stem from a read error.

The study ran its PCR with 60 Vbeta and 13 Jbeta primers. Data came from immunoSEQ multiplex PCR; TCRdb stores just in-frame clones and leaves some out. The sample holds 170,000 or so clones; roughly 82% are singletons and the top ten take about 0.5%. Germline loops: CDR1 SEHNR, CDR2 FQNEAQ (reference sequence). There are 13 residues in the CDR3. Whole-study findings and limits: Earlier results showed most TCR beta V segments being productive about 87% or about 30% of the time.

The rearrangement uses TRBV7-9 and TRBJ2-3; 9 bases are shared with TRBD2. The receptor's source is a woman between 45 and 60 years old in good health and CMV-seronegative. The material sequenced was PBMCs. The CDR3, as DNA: TGTGCCAGCAGCCCTCCCTTTTTAGCGGGAGTAACCTGG. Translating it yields CASSPPFLAGVTW.